These 16 T cell receptor beta chains originate from one sample sequenced in a study of T cell responses to AZD1222 COVID-19 vaccine. TCRdb keeps only in-frame clones here, not all; method: immunoSEQ multiplex PCR. The sample yields 80,000 to 130,000 clones, approximately 90% seen once. Source: peripheral blood, taken on day 0 of AZD1222 vaccination. The receptors were gathered from an adult in good health.

V and J are TRBV7-2 and TRBJ2-5; 9 bases match TRBD2. The CDR3 loop spans 17 amino acids. Germline-derived CDR1 and CDR2 are SGHTA and FQGNSA. Losses at the gene ends were 3 bases for V and 4 bases for J; bases not matched to a gene: 12. CDR3 nucleotides: TGTGCCAGCAGCTTGGACCAATTAGCGGGAGTAGGAGAGACCCAGTACTTC. Translated: CASSLDQLAGVGETQYF.

This chain joins TRBV28 and TRBJ1-1, with D tentatively TRBD1 (5 bases). Germline V gives CDR1 MDHEN, CDR2 SYDVKM. This CDR3 region has 15 residues. V was shortened by 5 bases and J by 4 bases, with 17 bases between the two germline ends. CDR3: CASSPPMGGVTEAFF. The DNA for the CDR3 is TGTGCCAGCAGTCCCCCGATGGGGGGGGTCACTGAAGCTTTCTTT.

The V and J genes are TRBV21-1 and TRBJ2-6; the listed D gene, TRBD2, was not tested against the DNA. TRBV21-1 is listed as a pseudogene. CDR3 length: 18 amino acids. In nucleotides, the CDR3 is TGTGCCAGCAGCAAAGGGTGCTCCAGGGAGGCTGGGGCCAACGTCCTGACTTTC. It is translated as CASSKGCSREAGANVLTF.

The DNA of the CDR3 is TGTGCCAGCAGCCAAGAGGTGTATGGCTACACCTTC. Its translation: CASSQEVYGYTF. This chain joins TRBV3-1 (or the pseudogene TRBV3-2) and TRBJ1-2, with D hard to call. This CDR3 region has 12 residues. V was clipped by 0 bases and J by 5 bases, with 4 bases between them. Germline V gene data show CDR1 as LGHDT and CDR2 as YNNKEL (reference sequence).

The chain couples TRBV4-2 to TRBJ2-2, with D possibly TRBD1 on 6 matching bases. V lost 5 bases to trimming and J lost 1 base, with 14 bases between them. CDR1 and CDR2 (germline): LGHNA, YNFKEQ. The CDR3 has 16 amino acids. The CDR3 loop is CASSSLPGQNTGELFF. The DNA of the CDR3 is TGTGCCAGCAGCTCTCTCCCGGGACAGAACACCGGGGAGCTGTTTTTT.

The chain employs TRBV3-1 (or the pseudogene TRBV3-2) and TRBJ1-2; tentatively, D is TRBD1 (5 bases). Germline-derived CDR1 and CDR2 are LGHDT and YNNKEL (reference sequence). Trimming took off 3 bases at V and 2 bases at J, with 7 bases between the two ends. The CDR3 extends over 13 amino acids. CDR3 in DNA: TGTGCCAGCAGCCAGGGGGGGAACTATGGCTACACCTTC. This codes for CASSQGGNYGYTF.

This clone was counted once. The chain is built from TRBV3-1 (or the pseudogene TRBV3-2) and TRBJ1-4; D remains ambiguous. CDR1 and CDR2 (germline): LGHDT, YNNKEL (reference sequence). V lost 1 base and J 0 bases, leaving 9 bases between the germline ends. The CDR3 contains 16 residues. CDR3 amino acids: CASSQVEGATNEKLFF. DNA for the CDR3: TGTGCCAGCAGCCAAGTCGAGGGAGCAACTAATGAAAAACTGTTTTTT.

This rearrangement joins TRBV25-1 to TRBJ1-5; 7 bases agree with TRBD1. Germline CDR1 reads MGHDK; CDR2 reads SYGVNS. The CDR3 is made up of 14 amino acids. Trimming at V came to 3 bases and at J to 5 bases, leaving 4 bases not matched to a gene. CDR3 in DNA: TGTGCCAGCAGTGACGACAGGGTAGATCAGCCCCAGCATTTT. Its protein product is CASSDDRVDQPQHF.

The chain uses TRBV5-1 and TRBJ1-5; D remains unclear. The germline V gene encodes CDR1 SGHRS and CDR2 YFSETQ. The CDR3 runs to 15 residues. V dropped 0 bases and J dropped 2 bases, with 9 bases sitting between them. The CDR3 loop is CASSLDMAGNQPQHF. CDR3 coding DNA: TGCGCCAGCAGCTTGGACATGGCCGGCAATCAGCCCCAGCATTTT.

The rearrangement uses TRBV6-5 and TRBJ1-4; D ambiguous. Trimming removed 7 bases from V and 4 bases from J, with 13 bases in between. This CDR3 comprises 14 residues. Per the germline V gene, CDR1 is MNHEY and CDR2 is SVGAGI. The CDR3 DNA reads as TGTGCCAGCATGGTGATGCTTAATAATGAAAAACTGTTTTTT. Encoded protein: CASMVMLNNEKLFF.

This chain links TRBV4-3 with TRBJ1-1, with 7 bases lining up with TRBD1. Germline CDR1 reads LGHNA; CDR2 reads YSLEER. J lost 1 base, V lost 6 bases, and 8 bases had no gene match. The CDR3 length is 15 residues. The CDR3 is CASSLYRTGNTEAFF. As DNA, the CDR3 is TGCGCCAGCAGTCTCTATAGGACAGGGAACACTGAAGCTTTCTTT.

This clone has only a few counts. This chain uses TRBV5-5 with TRBJ1-1; D gene ambiguous. This CDR3 spans 12 amino acids. Germline assignment: CDR1 SGHKS and CDR2 YYEKEE (reference sequence). V dropped 3 bases and J dropped 1 base, with 4 bases sitting between them. The CDR3 DNA reads TGTGCCAGCAGCTCCTGGAACACTGAAGCTTTCTTT. This codes for CASSSWNTEAFF.

The CDR3 DNA is TGTGCCAGCAGCGCCGACAGGGTCGGGAATCAGCCCCAGCATTTT. It specifies CASSADRVGNQPQHF. The genes are TRBV2 and TRBJ1-5, with 7 positions matching TRBD1. V was clipped by 6 bases and J by 4 bases; unmatched bases: 9. The CDR3 covers 15 residues. Germline V gives CDR1 SNHLY, CDR2 FYNNEI.

The CDR3 here is CASSLKSGAQYF. The CDR3 nucleotides are TGTGCCAGCAGCTTAAAGTCTGGCGCCCAGTACTTC. V is TRBV7-2 and J is TRBJ2-5; D remains ambiguous. V was pared by 2 bases and J by 9 bases, with 10 bases between. Germline CDR1 and CDR2: SGHTA and FQGNSA. CDR3 length equals 12 residues. Together with reference TRBV7-2 and TRBJ2-5, the CDR3 gives the full variable domain: GAGVSQSPSNKVTEKGKDVELRCDPISGHTALYWYRQSLGQGLEFLIYFQGNSAPDKSGLPSDRFSAERTGGSVSTLTIQRTQQEDSAVYLCASSLKSGAQYFGPGTRLLVL.

The CDR3 protein is CASSPDRGFQEKLFF. The DNA for the CDR3 is TGTGCCAGCAGTCCGGACAGGGGCTTCCAGGAAAAACTGTTTTTT. The J gene is TRBJ1-4, the V gene TRBV2; 9 bases fit TRBD1. In germline, CDR1 is SNHLY, CDR2 FYNNEI. V was pared by 5 bases and J by 8 bases, with 9 bases of the junction left unmatched. This CDR3 contains 15 residues.

This clone was seen a few times. The V call is TRBV19, the J call TRBJ2-1; 8 nucleotides match TRBD1. CDR3 size: 18 residues. V was pared by 5 bases and J by 5 bases, with 17 bases of the junction left unmatched. Germline loops: CDR1 LNHDA, CDR2 SQIVND (reference sequence). In nucleotides, the CDR3 is TGTGCCAGTAGTCCTTTTCGGACAGGGAAGGATTCGGACAATGAGCAGTTCTTC. This codes for CASSPFRTGKDSDNEQFF.